This T cell receptor (beta chain) is from a study of blood T cell repertoires in COVID-19. The germline V gene has CDR1 SGHAT and CDR2 FQNNGV. V was pared by 11 bases and J by 4 bases, with 14 bases between. This CDR3 spans 12 amino acids. The data were produced by immunoSEQ multiplex PCR, yet TCRdb's version contains in-frame clones alone and is incomplete. The sample includes more than 350,000 clones, roughly nine tenths of them seen just once. The clonotype was recovered from a woman in her 30s with COVID-19, enrolled during active disease. The sequencing sample was made of peripheral blood. This chain links TRBV11-2 with TRBJ2-5; D may be TRBD2 (6 bases). In DNA form, the CDR3 reads TGTGCCGGTCGGGCGGGAAGAGAGACCCAGTACTTC. As protein: CAGRAGRETQYF. Full variable domain (rest looked up from reference TRBV11-2 and TRBJ2-5): EAGVAQSPRYKIIEKRQSVAFWCNPISGHATLYWYQQILGQGPKLLIQFQNNGVVDDSQLPKDRFSAERLKGVDSTLKIQPAKLEDSAVYLCAGRAGRETQYFGPGTRLLVL.